The T cell receptor beta chain described here comes from a study of beta chain features in type 1 diabetes. Broader study findings: Reads derived from cDNA could over-represent cells showing high TCR expression. For Type 1 diabetes patients, all four CD4+ subsets carried TCRB CDR3s that were moderately but significantly shorter.

Comment on this clone: Its antigen remains unknown.

Expressed TCRB transcripts were sequenced because the isolated RNA had all been reverse transcribed beforehand. Here immunoSEQ multiplex PCR was the method, and the copy in TCRdb shows in-frame clones only, minus some. The sample has more than 300,000 clones, approximately 8% seen once. Trimming at V came to 2 bases and at J to 4 bases, leaving 3 bases not matched to a gene. CDR3 size: 15 residues. In germline, CDR1 is MNHNY, CDR2 SVGAGI (reference sequence). Sequences were obtained from central memory CD4+ T cells from blood. The genes are TRBV6-6 and TRBJ2-3; 10 bases line up with TRBD1. The receptor was isolated from a woman aged 18-35 years in good health. This CDR3 is CASSYGTGEADTQYF. In DNA, the CDR3 is TGTGCCAGCAGTTACGGGACAGGGGAAGCAGATACGCAGTATTTT.